Below are 16 T cell receptor beta chains sequenced from a single sample in a study of shared clonotypes between healthy human individuals. Sequencing was performed with immunoSEQ multiplex PCR; in TCRdb, only in-frame clones are kept and a portion is missing. The table shows about half a million clones, with approximately 79% occurring only once. The sample comprised PBMCs. The receptor source for this set is a middle-aged woman in good health. Some clones in this sample may be carry-over from other donors' samples.

Only one count was recorded for this clone. The sample contains more than one DNA sequence encoding this CDR3. The chain carries TRBV27 and TRBJ1-1; D gene unclear. V lost 0 bases and J lost 2, with 4 bases in between. CDR1 is MNHEY and CDR2 is SMNVEV in the germline V gene (reference sequence). The CDR3 extends over 13 amino acids. The CDR3 nucleotides read TGTGCCAGCAGTTTATCTAGAAACACTGAAGCTTTCTTT. It encodes CASSLSRNTEAFF.

The chain uses TRBV5-4 and TRBJ2-5; 10 bases map to TRBD2. Germline CDR1 is SGHNT and CDR2 is YYREEE (reference sequence). This CDR3 region has 16 residues. V trimming: 0 bases; J trimming: 4 bases; junction bases outside the gene matches: 6. CDR3 nucleotide sequence: TGTGCCAGCAGCTTGGCCGATCTAGCGGGAGCAGAGACCCAGTACTTC. Its translation: CASSLADLAGAETQYF. Full variable domain (rest looked up from reference TRBV5-4 and TRBJ2-5): ETGVTQSPTHLIKTRGQQVTLRCSSQSGHNTVSWYQQALGQGPQFIFQYYREEENGRGNFPPRFSGLQFPNYSSELNVNALELDDSALYLCASSLADLAGAETQYFGPGTRLLVL.

This chain joins TRBV2 and TRBJ2-3, with D maybe TRBD2 (6 bases). The V gene lost 6 bases and the J gene lost 2 bases, with 18 bases spanning the gap. The CDR3 contains 16 residues. Germline-derived CDR1 and CDR2 are SNHLY and FYNNEI. This CDR3 reads CASSSRSLAITDTQYF. The CDR3 coding sequence is TGTGCCAGCAGCTCCAGGAGCCTAGCGATCACAGATACGCAGTATTTT.

Turning to this clone: Other DNA sequences of this sample code for an identical CDR3. This rearrangement joins TRBV10-2 to TRBJ2-5; D is unclear. This CDR3 region has 12 residues. Germline CDR1 WSHSY, CDR2 SAAADI. The V and J ends lost 4 bases and 5 bases respectively, with 8 bases between them. The CDR3 coding sequence is TGCGCCAGCAGTGGAAATGGGGAGACCCAGTACTTC. Protein product: CASSGNGETQYF.

This clone appeared a few times. The V gene is TRBV9, the J gene TRBJ1-1; a possible D gene is TRBD1 (5 bases). The CDR3 consists of 14 residues. Deletions cut 0 bases from V and 1 base from J, with 7 bases between. Germline CDR1 SGDLS, CDR2 YYNGEE. CDR3 in amino acids: CASSVEGRNTEAFF. The CDR3 region has the DNA TGTGCCAGCAGCGTAGAGGGGAGGAACACTGAAGCTTTCTTT.

The count of this clone is one. The V call is TRBV19, the J call TRBJ2-5; no definite D call. Trimming removed 9 bases at V and 5 bases at J, with 4 bases between. CDR3 length: 9 residues. Germline loops: CDR1 LNHDA, CDR2 SQIVND (reference sequence). The chain's CDR3 is CARGETQYF. The CDR3 bases are TGTGCCAGGGGGGAGACCCAGTACTTC.

This clone appeared a few times. The genes are TRBV13 and TRBJ2-2, with 7 bases identical to TRBD2. CDR1 is PRHDT, CDR2 FYEKMQ, per germline (reference sequence). The V segment lost 5 bases and the J segment 1 base; nucleotides outside the gene matches: 1. The CDR3 totals 14 residues. CDR3 protein: CASSASGNTGELFF. CDR3 coding DNA: TGTGCCAGCAGCGCTAGCGGGAACACCGGGGAGCTGTTTTTT.

The chain couples TRBV7-9 to TRBJ2-7; TRBD1 matches 7 bases. Germline CDR1 SEHNR, CDR2 FQNEAQ (reference sequence). Trimming removed 0 bases from V and 4 bases from J; junction bases left unmatched: 12. The CDR3 has 17 residues. The CDR3 bases are TGTGCCAGCAGCTTAGCGATGACAGGGAGTCCCATGTACGAGCAGTACTTC. Translated, it gives CASSLAMTGSPMYEQYF.

With regard to this clone: A much bigger clone sits one base away, suggesting this may be a read error. The chain has TRBV13 and TRBJ2-2; the D is unclear. CDR1 PRHDT and CDR2 FYEKMQ come from the germline V gene (reference sequence). Trimming cost V 3 bases and J 6 bases, with 5 bases left between them. The length of the CDR3 is 12 residues. CDR3 coding DNA: TGTGCCAGCAGCTTGGGTTCCGGGGAGCTGTTTTTT. Translating it yields CASSLGSGELFF. The full variable domain, its missing parts supplied by reference TRBV13 and TRBJ2-2, is AAGVIQSPRHLIKEKRETATLKCYPIPRHDTVYWYQQGPGQDPQFLISFYEKMQSDKGSIPDRFSAQQFSDYHSELNMSSLELGDSALYFCASSLGSGELFFGEGSRLTVL.

The chain joins TRBV30 to TRBJ2-3; 12 bases map to TRBD2. Trimming removed 7 bases from V and 5 bases from J; junction bases left unmatched: 10. The CDR3 runs to 15 residues. Germline V gene data show CDR1 as GTSNPN and CDR2 as SVGIG (reference sequence). The DNA for the CDR3 is TGTGCCTCGGGACTAGCGGGTCAGGAGGGAGATACGCAGTATTTT. Translating it yields CASGLAGQEGDTQYF. The full variable domain, rest sourced from reference TRBV30 and TRBJ2-3, is SQTIHQWPATLVQPVGSPLSLECTVEGTSNPNLYWYRQAAGRGLQLLFYSVGIGQISSEVPQNLSASRPQDRQFILSSKKLLLSDSGFYLCASGLAGQEGDTQYFGPGTRLTVL.

The rearrangement uses TRBV2 and TRBJ2-3; 7 bases line up with TRBD1. V shed 6 bases, J shed 5 bases, and the junction held 14 bases outside the gene matches. Germline lookup yields CDR1 SNHLY and CDR2 FYNNEI. The CDR3 is made up of 16 amino acids. CDR3 DNA: TGTGCCAGCAGCCCCGAGAGGGGGCCGGGGTTAGATACGCAGTATTTT. Protein sequence: CASSPERGPGLDTQYF.

In the case of this clone: One junction end does not reproduce the germline sequence, and a read error may be involved. The chain combines TRBV11-2 with TRBJ2-7, with unresolved D. The germline CDR1 and CDR2 sequences are SGHAT and FQNNGV. CDR3 length: 14 amino acids. CDR3 residues: CASSLERIGYEQYF. The CDR3, as DNA: TGTGCCAGCAGCCTAGAACGGATAGGCTACGAGCAGTACTTC.

The rearrangement links TRBV4-1 to TRBJ1-1; TRBD1 matches at 9 bases. V lost 6 bases and J lost 0; bases outside the gene matches: 5. CDR1 and CDR2 from the germline V gene are MGHRA and YSYEKL. The CDR3 runs 15 residues. CDR3 region: CASSYGTGMNTEAFF. The CDR3 DNA follows: TGCGCCAGCAGTTATGGGACAGGGATGAACACTGAAGCTTTCTTT.

The rearrangement uses TRBV27 and TRBJ2-5; TRBD2 matches at 8 bases. CDR3 length: 16 residues. The germline V gene encodes CDR1 MNHEY and CDR2 SMNVEV (reference sequence). The ends lost 6 bases at V and 1 base at J; junction bases unmatched: 10. CDR3 amino acids: CASRPSVAGIQETQYF. In DNA form, the CDR3 reads TGTGCCAGCAGACCTTCGGTAGCGGGAATCCAAGAGACCCAGTACTTC.

The V and J genes are TRBV5-1 and TRBJ2-7; no firm D call. Germline-derived CDR1 and CDR2 are SGHRS and YFSETQ. This CDR3 comprises 14 residues. Trimming shortened V by 2 bases and J by 2 bases, and 11 bases separated the two germline ends. CDR3 sequence: CASSFGASTYEQYF. CDR3 DNA: TGCGCCAGCAGCTTTGGCGCCTCGACCTACGAGCAGTACTTC.

This clone was recorded at least ten times. V is TRBV30 and J is TRBJ1-2; possible D gene TRBD1, 5 bases. V was trimmed by 0 bases and J by 5 bases, leaving 10 bases between them. CDR3 length: 13 residues. The germline CDR1 and CDR2 sequences are GTSNPN and SVGIG (reference sequence). The CDR3 DNA sequence: TGTGCCTGGAGTGTTGCGGGGGAGTATGGCTACACCTTC. Its protein is CAWSVAGEYGYTF.